One and the same sample provided the 17 T cell receptor beta chains below, sequenced in a study of cytomegalovirus exposure and HLA in healthy donors. Primers included in the PCR were 60 Vbeta and 13 Jbeta primers. Some clones are missing from TCRdb's copy, which holds only in-frame ones; the method was immunoSEQ multiplex PCR. The sample records 100,000 to 120,000 clones, 76% being singletons. The material sequenced was PBMCs. The receptors shown here come from a man between 25 and 39 years old in good health and CMV-seropositive.

CDR3 DNA: TGTGCCAGCAGCTTGTTAACTAGGTATCGCACCGGGGAGCTGTTTTTT. Residues: CASSLLTRYRTGELFF. The V call is TRBV5-6, the J call TRBJ2-2, with D tentatively TRBD2 (5 bases). Looked up from germline, CDR1 is SGHDT and CDR2 is YYEEEE. Trimming stripped 1 base from V and 4 bases from J, with 14 bases between. This CDR3 spans 16 amino acids.

J is TRBJ2-5 and V is TRBV21-1; the table calls TRBD1, which could not be checked here. TRBV21-1 is designated a pseudogene. This CDR3 comprises 15 residues. Written as DNA, the CDR3 is TGTGCCAGCAGCGGACAGGGGAGGGGTTTGGAGACCCAGTACTTC. Translation gives CASSGQGRGLETQYF.

The V call is TRBV27, the J call TRBJ2-5; D might be TRBD1 (5 bases). V lost 4 bases, J lost 5 bases, and 14 bases lay in between. The CDR3 spans 14 residues. Germline V gene sequence: CDR1 MNHEY, CDR2 SMNVEV (reference sequence). In DNA form, the CDR3 reads TGTGCCAGCAGTTCGGACATTTCTGGTGAGACCCAGTACTTC. Translated, it gives CASSSDISGETQYF.

V and J are TRBV5-6 and TRBJ2-3, with 7 positions matching TRBD2. Germline V CDR1 and CDR2: SGHDT, YYEEEE. V trimming: 0 bases; J trimming: 2 bases; junction bases outside the gene matches: 6. This CDR3 contains 16 residues. CDR3 sequence: CASSLVVSGDTDTQYF. The CDR3 DNA sequence: TGTGCCAGCAGCTTGGTGGTCAGCGGGGACACAGATACGCAGTATTTT.

The chain employs TRBV5-1 and TRBJ2-2, with a tentative D call TRBD1 (5 bases). V lost 2 bases to trimming and J lost 1 base, with 12 bases between them. The CDR3 has 16 residues. Germline V gives CDR1 SGHRS, CDR2 YFSETQ. This CDR3 is CASSFVKQENTGELFF. CDR3 coding DNA: TGCGCCAGCAGCTTTGTAAAACAGGAGAACACCGGGGAGCTGTTTTTT.

The chain links TRBV9 to TRBJ2-5; 11 nucleotides agree with TRBD1. J gave up 1 base and V 6 bases, and 5 bases lay outside the gene matches. In germline, CDR1 is SGDLS, CDR2 YYNGEE. This CDR3 has 15 residues. The CDR3 DNA reads TGTGCCAGCACCCGGACAGGGGGCCCCCAAGAGACCCAGTACTTC. Translating it yields CASTRTGGPQETQYF.

The chain has TRBV14 and TRBJ1-4, with 8 bases identical to TRBD1. The CDR3 contains 15 residues. V lost 2 bases to trimming and J lost 5 bases; unmatched junction nucleotides: 4. Germline CDR1 SGHDN, CDR2 FVKESK. The CDR3: CASSQNRGRNEKLFF. The CDR3 nucleotides read TGTGCCAGCAGCCAAAACAGGGGGAGGAATGAAAAACTGTTTTTT.

This clone appeared once. The chain is built from TRBV27 and TRBJ2-3; TRBD2 matches at 7 bases. Germline V CDR1 and CDR2: MNHEY, SMNVEV (reference sequence). This CDR3 spans 15 amino acids. The J segment lost 3 bases and the V segment lost 8 bases, leaving 11 bases of the junction unmatched. CDR3 amino acids: CASRDYAAGTDTQYF. The CDR3 nucleotides read TGTGCCAGCCGGGACTACGCCGCGGGGACAGATACGCAGTATTTT.

The J gene is TRBJ2-1, the V gene TRBV6-1, with TRBD2 identical over 7 bases. J gave up 12 bases and V 3 bases, and 8 bases lay outside the gene matches. This CDR3 is built from 13 residues. Germline CDR1 is MNHNS and CDR2 is SASEGT. The CDR3 DNA reads TGTGCCAGCAGTGAGTGGACTAGTTTAGTGCAGTTCTTC. This gives the protein CASSEWTSLVQFF.

V gene TRBV9 combines with J gene TRBJ1-5, with D possibly TRBD1 on 5 matching bases. Germline-derived CDR1 and CDR2 are SGDLS and YYNGEE. CDR3 length: 14 amino acids. Trimming took off 2 bases at V and 2 bases at J, with 8 bases between the two ends. The CDR3 DNA follows: TGTGCCAGCAGCGTTCAGGGTGGCAATCAGCCCCAGCATTTT. It is translated as CASSVQGGNQPQHF.

CDR3 coding DNA: TGCGCCAGCAGCTTGGACGGACAGGGCCCAGATACGCAGTATTTT. Translation gives CASSLDGQGPDTQYF. This chain joins TRBV5-1 and TRBJ2-3; 8 bases are shared with TRBD1. The CDR3 spans 15 residues. The trim removed 0 bases at V and 4 bases at J, leaving 4 bases unmatched. From germline, CDR1 is SGHRS and CDR2 YFSETQ.

This clone has a handful of counts. The rearrangement uses TRBV19 and TRBJ2-7, with D possibly TRBD1 on 6 matching bases. V was cut by 2 bases and J by 1 base, with 15 bases left in between. This CDR3 comprises 16 residues. Germline V gene lookup returns CDR1 LNHDA and CDR2 SQIVND (reference sequence). The CDR3 spells CASSISFDRPSYEQYF. In DNA form, the CDR3 reads TGTGCCAGTAGTATATCGTTCGACAGGCCATCCTACGAGCAGTACTTC.

V gene TRBV4-1 combines with J gene TRBJ2-3, with 7 bases fitting TRBD2. This CDR3 has 16 amino acids. Germline CDR1 is MGHRA and CDR2 is YSYEKL. The V and J ends lost 4 bases and 0 bases, in that order; junction bases with no gene match: 7. For the CDR3, the DNA is TGCGCCAGCAGCCGTCTCGGGGGGTCTAGCACAGATACGCAGTATTTT. This gives the protein CASSRLGGSSTDTQYF.

The chain joins TRBV6-1 to TRBJ1-5; D is ambiguous. This CDR3 has 15 residues. The V end lost 4 bases, the J end lost 8 bases, and 18 bases lay between the germline ends. Germline V lookup: CDR1 MNHNS, CDR2 SASEGT. This CDR3 is CASSANRWSWEPQHF. The CDR3 nucleotides are TGTGCCAGCAGTGCGAACAGATGGTCATGGGAGCCCCAGCATTTT.

The chain uses TRBV19 and TRBJ1-5; 8 positions match TRBD1. CDR3 length: 13 amino acids. V was pared by 10 bases and J by 4 bases, with 6 bases of the junction left unmatched. The germline gives CDR1 LNHDA, CDR2 SQIVND (reference sequence). The CDR3 coding sequence is TGTGCCACGAAAGGACAGGGAAATCAGCCCCAGCATTTT. Translating gives CATKGQGNQPQHF.

The gene calls are TRBV7-2 and TRBJ1-1; D is perhaps TRBD1 (6 bases). V was trimmed by 5 bases and J by 5 bases, leaving 15 bases between them. The CDR3 loop spans 14 amino acids. CDR1 is SGHTA and CDR2 is FQGNSA in the germline V gene. In DNA form, the CDR3 reads TGTGCCAGCAGCAATACAGGGAGTACAACTGAAGCTTTCTTT. It codes for CASSNTGSTTEAFF.

This chain uses TRBV4-1 with TRBJ2-7; TRBD2 agrees at 10 bases. CDR3 length: 16 amino acids. Trimming cost V 1 base and J 4 bases; bases outside gene matches: 7. CDR1 MGHRA and CDR2 YSYEKL come from the germline V gene. The CDR3 sequence is CASSQGASGGVYEQYF. CDR3 sequence (DNA): TGCGCCAGCAGCCAAGGTGCCAGCGGGGGGGTATACGAGCAGTACTTC.